A single TCR beta chain is shown here with its context. Its target is not known. This specimen belongs to a study of radiotherapy plus CTLA-4 blockade in lung cancer. Study overall: Patients showed objective responses in roughly 19% of cases and disease control in under 35%.

Study findings and constraints: TCR clones originating in tumors grew in number in blood after radiotherapy plus ipilimumab. Increased serum interferon-beta after radiation also reportedly predicted response strongly.

V lost 2 bases and J 4 bases, leaving 8 bases between the germline ends. The CDR3 is made up of 13 amino acids. Germline lookup yields CDR1 LNHDA and CDR2 SQIVND (reference sequence). Profiled with immunoSEQ multiplex PCR; TCRdb holds only in-frame clones, not every one. The table shows tens of thousands of clones, with more than 70% occurring only once. The receptor comes from a human donor with non-small cell lung cancer who had stable disease on radiotherapy plus ipilimumab. Material: peripheral blood, obtained from a patient treated with radiotherapy plus ipilimumab. The V call is TRBV19, the J call TRBJ1-1, with D possibly TRBD1 on 5 matching bases. CDR3 protein: CASSIQGSTEAFF. Written as DNA, the CDR3 is TGTGCCAGTAGTATACAGGGTAGCACTGAAGCTTTCTTT. The entire variable domain, with the rest obtained from reference TRBV19 and TRBJ1-1, is as follows: DGGITQSPKYLFRKEGQNVTLSCEQNLNHDAMYWYRQDPGQGLRLIYYSQIVNDFQKGDIAEGYSVSREKKESFPLTVTSAQKNPTAFYLCASSIQGSTEAFFGQGTRLTVV.